This is a list of T cell receptor beta chains from one sample in a study of blood T cell repertoires in COVID-19. Here immunoSEQ multiplex PCR was the method, and the copy in TCRdb shows in-frame clones only, minus some. Altogether roughly 80,000 clones are present, roughly 88% being singletons, with the ten largest covering 5.8%. Sequenced material: peripheral blood. These receptors all stem from a man aged 45-65 years with active COVID-19. CDR3s include the opening cysteine and the closing phenylalanine or tryptophan. D genes are given only for firm matches. Some rows mark clone size as missing; the rest say once, few, many or name a class of expanded clone.

>TRBD2|TRBV6-5|TRBJ2-5|-
CASSYGGLAQETQYF
TGTGCCAGCAGTTACGGGGGACTAGCTCAAGAGACCCAGTACTTC
>-|TRBV7-8|TRBJ2-7|-
CASSLEMSAIPYEQYF
TGTGCCAGCAGCTTAGAGATGTCAGCGATCCCCTACGAGCAGTACTTC
>TRBD1|TRBV7-2|TRBJ1-6|-
CASSEGQGTRNSPLHF
TGTGCCAGCAGCGAAGGACAGGGAACTAGGAATTCACCCCTCCACTTT
>-|TRBV3-1/TRBV3-2|TRBJ1-6|-
CASSSPAGLYNSPLHF
TGTGCCAGCAGCTCCCCAGCAGGGCTATATAATTCACCCCTCCACTTT
>TRBD1|TRBV4-2|TRBJ1-5|-
CASSQTGQNQPQHF
TGTGCCAGCAGCCAAACGGGACAGAATCAGCCCCAGCATTTT
>-|TRBV6-6|TRBJ2-1|-
CASSRKDTLPNEQFF
TGTGCCAGCAGTAGAAAGGACACCCTCCCCAATGAGCAGTTCTTC
>-|TRBV7-9|TRBJ1-1|-
CASSSERGTEAFF
TGTGCCAGCAGCAGCGAGAGGGGGACTGAAGCTTTCTTT
>TRBD1|TRBV5-1|TRBJ2-7|-
CASSLAAGGKYEQYF
TGCGCCAGCAGCTTGGCGGCAGGGGGCAAGTACGAGCAGTACTTC
>-|TRBV3-1/TRBV3-2|TRBJ2-5|-
CASSGDGGTQYF
TGTGCCAGCAGTGGGGACGGGGGGACCCAGTACTTC
>-|TRBV19|TRBJ1-5|few
CASSGWRNFSNQPQHF
TGTGCCAGTAGTGGGTGGCGGAACTTCAGCAATCAGCCCCAGCATTTT
>TRBD1|TRBV6-2/TRBV6-3|TRBJ2-2|-
CASSYSGQGNDGELFF
TGTGCCAGCAGTTACTCGGGACAGGGGAACGACGGGGAGCTGTTTTTT
>TRBD1|TRBV6-5|TRBJ2-7|-
CASSYSSNRGTYEQYF
TGTGCCAGCAGTTACTCGAGTAACAGGGGAACCTACGAGCAGTACTTC
>TRBD1|TRBV6-5|TRBJ2-7|-
CASGGQGRSSYEQYF
TGTGCCAGCGGGGGACAGGGCAGGAGCTCCTACGAGCAGTACTTC
>TRBD1|TRBV19|TRBJ1-5|-
CATATLGDRYSNQPQHF
TGTGCCACCGCCACCCTCGGGGACAGATATAGCAATCAGCCCCAGCATTTT
>-|TRBV7-2|TRBJ2-7|-
CASSLDGTRTYEQYF
TGTGCCAGCAGCTTAGATGGGACACGAACCTACGAGCAGTACTTC
>-|TRBV5-5|TRBJ1-3|-
CASSPTGWGGNTIYF
TGTGCCAGCAGCCCTACAGGGTGGGGTGGAAACACCATATATTTT
>-|TRBV4-2|TRBJ2-4|-
CASSQGGIQYF
TGTGCCAGCAGCCAGGGGGGAATTCAGTACTTC
>TRBD1|TRBV7-6|TRBJ1-1|-
CASSLGQAADTEAFF
TGTGCCAGCAGCTTGGGACAGGCTGCTGACACTGAAGCTTTCTTT
>-|TRBV7-3|TRBJ2-2|-
CASSLVSGELFF
TGTGCCAGCAGCTTAGTATCCGGGGAGCTGTTTTTT
>-|TRBV24-1|TRBJ2-3|once
CATSDPGMGDTQYF
TGTGCCACCAGTGACCCCGGGATGGGAGATACGCAGTATTTT
>TRBD2|TRBV6-6|TRBJ2-5|-
CASSPTTLSLAGGPGKAETQYF
TGTGCCAGCAGTCCTACTACCCTTTCACTAGCGGGGGGGCCGGGCAAGGCAGAGACCCAGTACTTC
>-|TRBV6-5|TRBJ2-1|-
CASSYSRGYNEQFF
TGTGCCAGCAGTTACTCCAGGGGATACAATGAGCAGTTCTTC
>TRBD2|TRBV9|TRBJ2-3|-
CASSVAGLAGGQDTQYF
TGTGCCAGCAGCGTAGCTGGGCTAGCGGGAGGTCAAGATACGCAGTATTTT
>-|TRBV18|TRBJ2-1|-
CASSPPGSEGQFF
TGTGCCAGCTCACCGCCGGGGAGCGAAGGGCAGTTCTTC
>TRBD1|TRBV30|TRBJ2-7|-
CAWSVREPGTGGEQYF
TGTGCCTGGAGTGTGAGGGAACCCGGGACAGGGGGGGAGCAGTACTTC
>-|TRBV27|TRBJ1-2|-
CASSRVGDYGYTF
TGTGCCAGCAGCCGTGTAGGGGACTATGGCTACACCTTC
>-|TRBV12-3/TRBV12-4|TRBJ2-1|-
CASSLRNYNEQFF
TGTGCCAGCAGTTTGCGGAACTACAATGAGCAGTTCTTC
>TRBD1|TRBV5-1|TRBJ2-3|-
CASSGQGIDTQYF
TGCGCCAGCTCCGGACAGGGAATAGATACGCAGTATTTT
>-|TRBV5-8|TRBJ1-5|-
CASSFGRDNQPQHF
TGTGCCAGCAGCTTTGGGCGGGACAATCAGCCCCAGCATTTT
>-|TRBV5-6|TRBJ1-2|-
CASSRETGSGPLIGSGYTF
TGTGCCAGCAGCCGAGAAACAGGATCCGGCCCTCTAATCGGATCGGGCTACACCTTC
>-|TRBV27|TRBJ1-2|-
CASSIQGYGYTF
TGTGCCAGCAGTATACAGGGCTATGGCTACACCTTC